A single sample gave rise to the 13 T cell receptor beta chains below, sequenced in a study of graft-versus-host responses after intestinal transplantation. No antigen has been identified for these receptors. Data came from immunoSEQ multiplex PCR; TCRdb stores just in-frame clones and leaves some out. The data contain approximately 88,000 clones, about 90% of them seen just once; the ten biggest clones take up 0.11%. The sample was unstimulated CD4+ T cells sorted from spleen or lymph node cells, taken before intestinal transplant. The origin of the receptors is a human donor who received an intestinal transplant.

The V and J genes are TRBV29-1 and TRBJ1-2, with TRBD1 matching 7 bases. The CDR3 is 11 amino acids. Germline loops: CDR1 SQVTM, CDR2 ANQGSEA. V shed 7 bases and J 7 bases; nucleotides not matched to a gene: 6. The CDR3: CSARQGGGYTF. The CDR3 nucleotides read TGCAGCGCACGACAGGGTGGTGGCTACACCTTC.

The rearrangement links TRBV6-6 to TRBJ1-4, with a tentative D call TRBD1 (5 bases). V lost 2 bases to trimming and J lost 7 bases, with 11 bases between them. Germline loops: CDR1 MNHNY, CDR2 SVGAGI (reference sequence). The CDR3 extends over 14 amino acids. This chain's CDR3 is CASSYQGYSEKLFF. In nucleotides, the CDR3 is TGTGCCAGCAGTTACCAGGGTTATAGTGAAAAACTGTTTTTT.

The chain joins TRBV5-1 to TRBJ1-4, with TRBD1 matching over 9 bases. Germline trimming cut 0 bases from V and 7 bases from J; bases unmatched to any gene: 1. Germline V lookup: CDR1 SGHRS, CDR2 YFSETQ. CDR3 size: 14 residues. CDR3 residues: CASSLGDRVEKLFF. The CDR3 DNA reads TGCGCCAGCAGCTTGGGGGACAGGGTTGAAAAACTGTTTTTT.

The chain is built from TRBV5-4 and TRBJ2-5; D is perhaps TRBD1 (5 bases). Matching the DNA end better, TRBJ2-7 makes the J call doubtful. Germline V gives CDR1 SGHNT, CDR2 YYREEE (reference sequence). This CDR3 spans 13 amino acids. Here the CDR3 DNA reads TGTGCCAGCAGCTCAAAAGACAGCTACGAGCAGTACTTC. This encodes CASSSKDSYEQYF.

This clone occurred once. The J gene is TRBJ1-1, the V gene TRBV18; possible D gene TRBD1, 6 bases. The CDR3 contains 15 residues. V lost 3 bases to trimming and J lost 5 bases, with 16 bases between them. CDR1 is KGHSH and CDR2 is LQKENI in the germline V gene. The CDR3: CASSPMTGARTEAFF. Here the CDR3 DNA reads TGTGCCAGCTCACCCATGACAGGAGCGAGGACTGAAGCTTTCTTT.

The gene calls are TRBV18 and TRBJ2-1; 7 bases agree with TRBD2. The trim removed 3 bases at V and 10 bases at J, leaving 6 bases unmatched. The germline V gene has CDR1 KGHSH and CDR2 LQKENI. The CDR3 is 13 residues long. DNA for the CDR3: TGTGCCAGCTCACCGGGGAAGGGAGGGGAGCAGTTCTTC. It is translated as CASSPGKGGEQFF.

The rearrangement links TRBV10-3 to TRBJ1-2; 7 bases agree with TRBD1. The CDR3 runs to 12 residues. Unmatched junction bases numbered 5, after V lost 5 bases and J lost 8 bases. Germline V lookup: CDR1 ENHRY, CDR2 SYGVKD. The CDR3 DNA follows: TGTGCCATCAGTTTCGACAGGGACGGCTACACCTTC. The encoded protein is CAISFDRDGYTF.

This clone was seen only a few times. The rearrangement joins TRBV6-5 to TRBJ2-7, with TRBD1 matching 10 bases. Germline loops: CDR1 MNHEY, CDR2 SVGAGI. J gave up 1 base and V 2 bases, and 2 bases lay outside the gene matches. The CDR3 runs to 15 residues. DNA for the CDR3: TGTGCCAGCAGTTACCGGGACAGGGGTTCCTACGAGCAGTACTTC. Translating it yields CASSYRDRGSYEQYF.

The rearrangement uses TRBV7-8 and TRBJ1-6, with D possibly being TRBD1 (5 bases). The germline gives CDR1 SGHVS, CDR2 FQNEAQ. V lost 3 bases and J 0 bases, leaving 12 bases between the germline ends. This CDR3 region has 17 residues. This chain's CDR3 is CASSFFRADSYNSPLHF. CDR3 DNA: TGTGCCAGCAGCTTTTTCAGGGCCGACTCCTATAATTCACCCCTCCACTTT.

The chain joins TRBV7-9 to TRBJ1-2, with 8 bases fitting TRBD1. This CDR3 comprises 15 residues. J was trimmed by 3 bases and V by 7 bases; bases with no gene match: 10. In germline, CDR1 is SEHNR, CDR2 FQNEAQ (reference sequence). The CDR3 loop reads CASTQGAGLDYGYTF. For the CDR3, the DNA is TGTGCCAGCACCCAGGGGGCAGGGTTGGACTATGGCTACACCTTC.

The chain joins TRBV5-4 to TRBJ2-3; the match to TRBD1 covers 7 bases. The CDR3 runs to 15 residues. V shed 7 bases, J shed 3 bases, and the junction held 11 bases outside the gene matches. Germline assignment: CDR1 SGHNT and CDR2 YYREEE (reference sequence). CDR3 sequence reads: CASGIGGLYTDTQYF. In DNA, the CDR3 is TGTGCCAGCGGAATAGGGGGCTTGTATACAGATACGCAGTATTTT.

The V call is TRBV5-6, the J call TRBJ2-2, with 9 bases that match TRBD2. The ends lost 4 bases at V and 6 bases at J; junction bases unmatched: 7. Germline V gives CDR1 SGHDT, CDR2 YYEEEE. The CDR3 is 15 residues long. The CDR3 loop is CASSPLGGGAGELFF. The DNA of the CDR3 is TGTGCCAGCAGCCCGTTGGGCGGGGGGGCCGGGGAGCTGTTTTTT.

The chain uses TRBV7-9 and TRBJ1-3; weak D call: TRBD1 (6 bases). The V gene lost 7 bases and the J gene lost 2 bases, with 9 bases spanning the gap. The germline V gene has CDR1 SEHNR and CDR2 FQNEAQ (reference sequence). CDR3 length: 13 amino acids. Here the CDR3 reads CASIHRAGNTIYF. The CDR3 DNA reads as TGTGCCAGCATCCACAGGGCTGGAAACACCATATATTTT.